This is a list of T cell receptor beta chains from one sample in a study of cytomegalovirus exposure and HLA in healthy donors. Only in-frame clones appear in the TCRdb table, and some are missing; sequencing was by immunoSEQ multiplex PCR. The sample contains around 100,000 clones, 80% of which appear only once. Sequencing used PBMCs. These receptors all stem from a man younger than 45 in good health and CMV-seronegative. CDR3s include the opening cysteine and the closing phenylalanine or tryptophan. Fields, in order: V gene, D gene, J gene, clone size, CDR3 DNA, CDR3 protein. The D gene is left open where the match is weak. Some rows have no size entry. The others give once, few or many, or a class for an expanded clone.

TRBV6-1	TRBD2	TRBJ2-7	NA	TGTGCCAGCAGTGAACTAGCGGGAGGTTACTACGAGCAGTACTTC	CASSELAGGYYEQYF
TRBV18	NA	TRBJ2-3	once	TGTGCCAGCTCACCACTTGACACTGGAGATACGCAGTATTTT	CASSPLDTGDTQYF
TRBV5-4	NA	TRBJ2-7	NA	TGTGCCAGCAGCAATCAGGGCGGTGGGGACGAGCAGTACTTC	CASSNQGGGDEQYF
TRBV19	NA	TRBJ2-3	NA	TGTGCCAGTAGTTCAAGCGTACTCACAGATACGCAGTATTTT	CASSSSVLTDTQYF
TRBV29-1	TRBD2	TRBJ2-1	NA	TGCAGCGTCGACGCGGGACTAGCGAGCTACAATGAGCAGTTCTTC	CSVDAGLASYNEQFF
TRBV6-1	NA	TRBJ2-7	NA	TGTGCCAGCAGTGTTGACAGCTCCTACGAGCAGTACTTC	CASSVDSSYEQYF
TRBV2	NA	TRBJ2-5	NA	TGTGCCAGCAGTGAAGGATTTGAGAGGCGTAAAGAGACCCAGTACTTC	CASSEGFERRKETQYF
TRBV27	TRBD2	TRBJ2-1	NA	TGTGCCAGCAGTTTACGCGGGAGGGCCGATAATGAGCAGTTCTTC	CASSLRGRADNEQFF
TRBV27	NA	TRBJ2-7	NA	TGTGCCAGCAGTTCCTCGGGGACCTACGAGCAGTACTTC	CASSSSGTYEQYF
TRBV10-1	TRBD1	TRBJ1-3	once	TGCGCCAGCCGGGACAGTCCTGGAAACACCATATATTTT	CASRDSPGNTIYF
TRBV5-1	NA	TRBJ2-7	NA	TGCGCCAGCAGCTTGGGACAGGCGACCTACGAGCAGTACTTC	CASSLGQATYEQYF
TRBV5-1	NA	TRBJ2-6	NA	TGCGCCAGCAGGGGCACCTCTGGGGCCAACGTCCTGACTTTC	CASRGTSGANVLTF
TRBV5-1	NA	TRBJ1-5	few	TGCGCCAGCACCCTCCCCAGTTACGGCAATCAGCCCCAGCATTTT	CASTLPSYGNQPQHF
TRBV6-4	TRBD2	TRBJ2-1	NA	TGTGCCAGCAGTGAGGGGGCGGGGGGTTCCCATGAGCAGTTCTTC	CASSEGAGGSHEQFF
TRBV28	NA	TRBJ1-2	NA	TGTGCCAGCATAGGTGGAGGAAGGTATGGCTACACCTTC	CASIGGGRYGYTF
TRBV6-5	TRBD2	TRBJ2-5	once	TGTGCCAGCAGTTACTCTCCTAGCGGGCAAGAGACCCAGTACTTC	CASSYSPSGQETQYF
TRBV30	TRBD2	TRBJ2-7	NA	TGTGCCTGGAGGAGACTAGCGGGGGGCTACGAGCAGTACTTC	CAWRRLAGGYEQYF
TRBV30	NA	TRBJ1-2	NA	TGTGCCTGGAGTGTACGACAACTAGCTAACTATGGCTACACCTTC	CAWSVRQLANYGYTF
TRBV7-2	NA	TRBJ2-2	NA	TGTGCCAGCAGCTTGGGACTGTACACCGGGGAGCTGTTTTTT	CASSLGLYTGELFF
TRBV11-2	TRBD1	TRBJ1-4	NA	TGTGCCAGCAGCCGGACAGGGGGCTTGGAAAAACTGTTTTTT	CASSRTGGLEKLFF
TRBV6-4	NA	TRBJ2-3	NA	TGTGCCAGCAGTGACGGAGTAGCTAGCACAGATACGCAGTATTTT	CASSDGVASTDTQYF
TRBV7-2	NA	TRBJ2-7	NA	TGTGCCAGCAGCTTAGGTGTGGGGCGGCGGGGGCCCCCGAACGAGCAGTACTTC	CASSLGVGRRGPPNEQYF
TRBV11-2	TRBD1	TRBJ1-2	NA	TGTGCCAGCAGCTACTCTACAGGGGGCATCTATGGCTACACCTTC	CASSYSTGGIYGYTF
TRBV10-3	NA	TRBJ2-2	once	TGTGCCATCAGTGAGATCGTCGCGTCCGGGGAGCTGTTTTTT	CAISEIVASGELFF
TRBV28	TRBD1	TRBJ2-7	NA	TGTGCCAGCACTGGGACAGGGACCTACGAGCAGTACTTC	CASTGTGTYEQYF
TRBV5-1	NA	TRBJ2-3	NA	TGCGCCAGCAGCCTCCAGGACACCCACACAGATACGCAGTATTTT	CASSLQDTHTDTQYF
TRBV30	TRBD2	TRBJ2-2	NA	TGTGCCTGGAGTGCAGCGGGAGGCCCCCAACACCGGGGAGCTGTTTTT	CAWSAAGGPQHRGAVF
TRBV2	NA	TRBJ1-1	NA	TGTGCCAGCACCGAACTATCTGGGACAAAAGCTTTCTTT	CASTELSGTKAFF
TRBV14	TRBD2	TRBJ2-7	NA	TGTGCCAGCAGCCAAAGCCCCGGACTAGCGGAGCACTACGAGCAGTACTTC	CASSQSPGLAEHYEQYF
TRBV5-1	TRBD2	TRBJ2-7	NA	TGCGCCAGCAGCAACGGACTAGCGGGCTCGTACGAGCAGTACTTC	CASSNGLAGSYEQYF
TRBV9	TRBD2	TRBJ2-1	NA	TGTGCCAGCAGCGTAGTTAGCGGGGGGTTTGGTGAGCAGTTCTTC	CASSVVSGGFGEQFF
TRBV6-5	NA	TRBJ2-5	NA	TGTGCCAGCAGTTACTCAGAGGGCGCCTGGGAGACCCAGTACTTC	CASSYSEGAWETQYF
TRBV5-4	TRBD1	TRBJ1-2	NA	TGTGCCAGCAGCCCCTCACAGGGGGGGGTTGGCTACACCTTC	CASSPSQGGVGYTF
TRBV6-4	TRBD2	TRBJ2-3	NA	TGTGCCAGCAGTGACTCGATCTTGTCTAGCGGGAGGGGGACAGATACGCAGTATTTT	CASSDSILSSGRGTDTQYF
TRBV15	TRBD1	TRBJ1-4	NA	TGTGCCACCAGCAGGAGGACGGGGACAGGGAGTGAAAAACTGTTTTTT	CATSRRTGTGSEKLFF
TRBV7-9	NA	TRBJ2-7	NA	TGTGCCAGCAGCTTAGGGGTAGCGGCAACCTACGAGCAGTACTTC	CASSLGVAATYEQYF
TRBV4-1	TRBD1	TRBJ1-3	NA	TGCGCCAGCAGCCGAGGGACAGGGATTGGTGGCAGCTCTGGAAACACCATATATTTT	CASSRGTGIGGSSGNTIYF
TRBV10-3	TRBD2	TRBJ2-1	NA	TGTGCCATCAGTTCGGGACTAGCGCTGTACAATGAGCAGTTCTTC	CAISSGLALYNEQFF
TRBV27	NA	TRBJ2-7	NA	TGTGCCAGCAGTCCTAATGGACATGGCAAGCAGTACTTC	CASSPNGHGKQYF
TRBV5-1	TRBD2	TRBJ2-5	NA	TGCGCCAGCAGCCCCGGGTCGGGAGGCCAAGAGACCCAGTACTTC	CASSPGSGGQETQYF
TRBV5-1	NA	TRBJ2-7	NA	TGCGCCAGCAGCTTGCAGGGGCCCATCTCCTACGAGCAGTACTTC	CASSLQGPISYEQYF
TRBV29-1	TRBD1	TRBJ2-3	few	TGCAGCGTTGAGACAGGGGGAAGCACAGATACGCAGTATTTT	CSVETGGSTDTQYF
TRBV25-1	NA	TRBJ2-7	NA	TGTGCCAGCAGTGGTAGTCAGGGAACATACGAGCAGTACTTC	CASSGSQGTYEQYF
TRBV9	NA	TRBJ1-6	NA	TGTGCCAGCAGCGTACATCAGGGCGGTTCACCCCTCCACTTT	CASSVHQGGSPLHF
TRBV5-4	NA	TRBJ1-6	NA	TGTGCCAGCAGCCAGCCGGGACCGGGGGGATTTTCACCCCTCCACTTT	CASSQPGPGGFSPLHF
TRBV7-6	NA	TRBJ2-7	NA	TGTGCCAGCAGCTTATGGGCCCTGTCCTACGAGCAGTACTTC	CASSLWALSYEQYF
TRBV7-6	NA	TRBJ1-5	NA	TGTGCCAGCAGCTTAGTACAGGGCAGAGATCAGCCCCAGCATTTT	CASSLVQGRDQPQHF
TRBV30	NA	TRBJ1-5	NA	TGTGCCTGGGGCACGGGGGGTGGGCCCCAGCATTTT	CAWGTGGGPQHF
TRBV6-4	NA	TRBJ1-1	NA	TGTGCCAGCAGCCTAAACACAGGGAACGCTGAAGCTTTCTTT	CASSLNTGNAEAFF
TRBV12-5	TRBD2	TRBJ2-3	NA	TGTGCTAGTGGTTTGGGAATAGCGGGATCTACGGCAGATACGCAGTATTTT	CASGLGIAGSTADTQYF